The 25 T cell receptor beta chains in this list originate from one sample, sequenced in a study of human T cells and chemical hapten exposure. Each CDR3 protein is one row after TCRdb ran MiXCR on the RACE reads. Here the sample spans under 200,000 distinct CDR3 sequences, 25% to 30% being singletons. Noted time point: patch test 3, about 24 weeks after DPC sensitization. Noted treatment: therapeutic diphenylcyclopropenone sensitization with weekly scalp DPC. Specimen: whole blood, collected in connection with sensitization to the hapten diphenylcyclopropenone (DPC). The receptors were gathered from a woman between 18 and 29 years old with alopecia areata. Some clones in this sample may be carry-over from other donors' samples.

There are many counts of this clonotype. The gene calls are TRBV29-1 and TRBJ2-1; D possibly corresponds to TRBD2 (5 bases). Trimming took off 5 bases at V and 0 bases at J, with 23 bases between the two ends. The germline CDR1 and CDR2 sequences are SQVTM and ANQGSEA. The CDR3 is 18 amino acids. This chain's CDR3 is CSVSYPFGQGSSYNEQFF. CDR3 coding DNA: TGCAGCGTTTCCTACCCTTTCGGTCAAGGGAGCTCCTACAATGAGCAGTTCTTC.

The chain uses TRBV5-4 and TRBJ2-3; D possibly corresponds to TRBD2 (5 bases). Trimming shortened V by 4 bases and J by 2 bases, and 23 bases separated the two germline ends. Looked up from germline, CDR1 is SGHNT and CDR2 is YYREEE (reference sequence). This CDR3 region has 18 residues. The chain's CDR3 is CASSRVATGFIYTDTQYF. CDR3 bases: TGTGCCAGCAGCAGGGTGGCGACGGGATTTATATACACAGATACGCAGTATTTT. The whole variable domain, remainder taken from reference TRBV5-4 and TRBJ2-3, is ETGVTQSPTHLIKTRGQQVTLRCSSQSGHNTVSWYQQALGQGPQFIFQYYREEENGRGNFPPRFSGLQFPNYSSELNVNALELDDSALYLCASSRVATGFIYTDTQYFGPGTRLTVL.

This clonotype was detected only a few times. The rearrangement uses TRBV27 and TRBJ2-2; D is possibly TRBD2 (6 bases). Trimming left V 9 bases short and J 4 bases short, with 12 bases between. CDR1 is MNHEY and CDR2 is SMNVEV in the germline V gene (reference sequence). The CDR3 is 13 residues long. In nucleotides, the CDR3 is TGTGCCAGTCGGGGGTCGGGCACCGGGGAGCTGTTTTTT. Translation: CASRGSGTGELFF.

This rearrangement joins TRBV24-1 to TRBJ2-1, with D possibly being TRBD2 (5 bases). V shed 3 bases and J shed 0 bases, with 11 bases lying between them. The germline V gene has CDR1 KGHDR and CDR2 SFDVKD. The CDR3 consists of 16 residues. CDR3: CATSDTQAGSYNEQFF. The CDR3 nucleotides are TGTGCCACCAGTGATACCCAGGCGGGCTCCTACAATGAGCAGTTCTTC.

V gene TRBV7-2 combines with J gene TRBJ2-1; 8 bases match TRBD2. CDR3 size: 15 residues. CDR1 and CDR2 (germline): SGHTA, FQGNSA. Trimming cost V 3 bases and J 10 bases; bases outside gene matches: 11. The CDR3 loop is CASSFGSGGPGEQFF. CDR3 coding DNA: TGTGCCAGCAGCTTCGGATCGGGGGGGCCTGGGGAGCAGTTCTTC.

V and J are TRBV29-1 and TRBJ2-1; weak D call: TRBD2 (5 bases). V lost 6 bases and J lost 2, with 8 bases in between. CDR1 and CDR2 (germline): SQVTM, ANQGSEA. The CDR3 is made up of 12 amino acids. The CDR3 nucleotides read TGCAGCGTGCGGGCTACCTACAATGAGCAGTTCTTC. Its translation: CSVRATYNEQFF.

V and J are TRBV4-3 and TRBJ2-7; 14 nucleotides agree with TRBD2. CDR1 LGHNA and CDR2 YSLEER come from the germline V gene. The CDR3 has 16 amino acids. V shed 4 bases, J shed 3 bases, and the junction held 5 bases outside the gene matches. CDR3 sequence reads: CASSPGTSGGYYEQYF. CDR3 nucleotide sequence: TGCGCCAGCAGCCCCGGGACTAGCGGGGGCTACTACGAGCAGTACTTC.

The genes are TRBV7-9 and TRBJ2-2; D not certain. Germline-derived CDR1 and CDR2 are SEHNR and FQNEAQ (reference sequence). V lost 6 bases to trimming and J lost 2 bases, with 13 bases between them. The CDR3 covers 15 residues. The CDR3 here is CASRIRNGNTGELFF. The CDR3 coding sequence is TGTGCCAGCAGAATTAGGAATGGAAACACCGGGGAGCTGTTTTTT.

This chain connects TRBV4-1 to TRBJ2-5, with 7 bases that match TRBD2. Germline CDR1 and CDR2: MGHRA and YSYEKL. The CDR3 has 15 residues. V gave up 0 bases and J gave up 4 bases; unmatched junction bases: 5. The CDR3 DNA sequence: TGCGCCAGCAGCCAAGATCAGCCTAGCGGAGAGACCCAGTACTTC. Translation: CASSQDQPSGETQYF.

This clonotype was observed at least ten times. The J gene is TRBJ1-1, the V gene TRBV9; TRBD1 aligns across 7 bases. With V trimmed by 2 bases and J by 4 bases, 5 bases remained unmatched. The CDR3 is 14 residues long. Germline lookup yields CDR1 SGDLS and CDR2 YYNGEE. CDR3 DNA: TGTGCCAGCAGCGTGTATCAGGGGGGCACTGAAGCTTTCTTT. Translation: CASSVYQGGTEAFF.

This clonotype has a handful of counts. The rearrangement uses TRBV20-1 and TRBJ2-2, with TRBD2 matching 13 bases. V shed 3 bases, J shed 3 bases, and the junction held 13 bases outside the gene matches. The CDR3 extends over 19 amino acids. Germline assignment: CDR1 DFQATT and CDR2 SNEGSKA (reference sequence). CDR3 protein: CSARRGGTSGDLDTGELFF. CDR3 DNA: TGCAGTGCTAGGCGGGGAGGGACTAGCGGGGACCTAGACACCGGGGAGCTGTTTTTT.

The V and J genes are TRBV7-2 and TRBJ2-3, with D maybe TRBD2 (7 bases). The CDR3 loop spans 16 amino acids. V was clipped by 5 bases and J by 2 bases, with 17 bases between them. The germline V gene has CDR1 SGHTA and CDR2 FQGNSA. The CDR3 here is CASSRGAGYATDTQYF. CDR3 nucleotide sequence: TGTGCCAGCAGCCGGGGGGCGGGTTATGCCACAGATACGCAGTATTTT.

The genes are TRBV20-1 and TRBJ2-7; unclear D gene. From germline, CDR1 is DFQATT and CDR2 SNEGSKA (reference sequence). This CDR3 comprises 10 residues. V was pared by 3 bases and J by 4 bases, with 4 bases between. The chain's CDR3 is CSASGYEQYF. CDR3 in DNA: TGCAGTGCTAGCGGATACGAGCAGTACTTC.

The V and J genes are TRBV5-1 and TRBJ1-1; 11 bases fit TRBD1. CDR1 and CDR2 (germline): SGHRS, YFSETQ. V lost 5 bases and J lost 0; bases outside the gene matches: 3. CDR3 length equals 15 residues. The CDR3 DNA reads as TGCGCCAGCAGAGGACAGGGGGCACTGAACACTGAAGCTTTCTTT. Protein product: CASRGQGALNTEAFF.

The genes are TRBV4-3 and TRBJ2-7; the D gene is possibly TRBD1 (5 bases). Germline V gives CDR1 LGHNA, CDR2 YSLEER. The ends were cut back, 3 bases at V and 2 bases at J, with 8 bases in the middle. The CDR3 runs 13 residues. This chain's CDR3 is CASSHSTAYEQYF. The CDR3 DNA follows: TGCGCCAGCAGCCACTCGACAGCCTACGAGCAGTACTTC.

As DNA, the CDR3 is TGTGCCAGCAGCGCCTCCTACAATGAGCAGTTCTTC. This translates into CASSASYNEQFF. This sequence joins TRBV9 and TRBJ2-1, with D uncertain. Trimming took 3 bases from V and 0 from J, leaving 1 base between them. The CDR3 sequence is 12 residues long. In germline, CDR1 is SGDLS, CDR2 YYNGEE.

This sequence joins TRBV5-1 and TRBJ2-2; no definite D call. The CDR3 is 14 amino acids. Trimming shortened V by 1 base and J by 5 bases, and 9 bases separated the two germline ends. The germline V gene encodes CDR1 SGHRS and CDR2 YFSETQ. CDR3 amino acids: CASSLIPETGELFF. The DNA of the CDR3 is TGCGCCAGCAGCTTGATACCCGAGACCGGGGAGCTGTTTTTT.

The chain couples TRBV7-6 to TRBJ1-5; D is undetermined. The V gene's germline CDR1 is SGHVS and CDR2 FNYEAQ. The V and J ends lost 0 bases and 0 bases respectively, with 6 bases between them. This CDR3 contains 15 residues. The CDR3 sequence is CASSLADNSNQPQHF. CDR3 DNA sequence: TGTGCCAGCAGCTTAGCTGATAATAGCAATCAGCCCCAGCATTTT. The entire variable domain, with the rest obtained from reference TRBV7-6 and TRBJ1-5, is as follows: GAGVSQSPRYKVTKRGQDVALRCDPISGHVSLYWYRQALGQGPEFLTYFNYEAQQDKSGLPNDRFSAERPEGSISTLTIQRTEQRDSAMYRCASSLADNSNQPQHFGDGTRLSIL.

This clonotype was counted many times. The chain joins TRBV15 to TRBJ2-7; D might be TRBD2 (5 bases). Trimming shortened V by 6 bases and J by 2 bases, and 14 bases separated the two germline ends. The CDR3 runs 14 residues. CDR1 is LNHNV, CDR2 YYDKDF, per germline (reference sequence). The CDR3 spells CATSRGLGTYEQYF. The CDR3 DNA reads as TGTGCCACCAGTCGCGGGTTGGGGACCTACGAGCAGTACTTC.

This clonotype was counted a few times. This rearrangement joins TRBV6-6 to TRBJ2-7; 9 nucleotides align to TRBD1. In germline, CDR1 is MNHNY, CDR2 SVGAGI (reference sequence). The CDR3 covers 15 residues. The V segment lost 2 bases and the J segment 7 bases; nucleotides outside the gene matches: 9. The CDR3 DNA is TGTGCCAGCAGTTACCCCGACAGGGGGACGGTAGAGCAGTACTTC. Its protein product is CASSYPDRGTVEQYF.

As for this clonotype: The conserved phenylalanine or tryptophan normally closing the CDR3 is absent here, so this likely arose from a read error. This rearrangement joins TRBV7-9 to TRBJ2-7, with D possibly called TRBD1 or TRBD2 (5 bases each). Trimming removed 3 bases from V and 6 bases from J, with 27 bases in between. Germline CDR1 is SEHNR and CDR2 is FQNEAQ (reference sequence). The CDR3 runs 18 residues. CDR3 amino acids: CASSLVISLTAAALEQYS. The CDR3 nucleotides are TGTGCCAGCAGCTTGGTTATCTCTCTGACAGCGGCCGCGCTCGAGCAGTACTCC.

This clonotype was detected once. This chain connects TRBV4-1 to TRBJ1-2; D is unresolved. Germline lookup yields CDR1 MGHRA and CDR2 YSYEKL. The CDR3 length is 16 residues. Trimming cost V 1 base and J 7 bases, with 19 bases left between them. The CDR3 nucleotides read TGCGCCAGCAGCCAAGTTTTCTCCGGTCACACCAGTGGCTACACCTTC. Translated: CASSQVFSGHTSGYTF.

This clonotype was seen more than once but under ten times. This chain connects TRBV29-1 to TRBJ2-4, with 14 bases that match TRBD2. This CDR3 has 17 amino acids. V lost 5 bases and J lost 0; bases outside the gene matches: 6. CDR1 SQVTM and CDR2 ANQGSEA come from the germline V gene. The CDR3 is CSVMGLAGEEAKNIQYF. CDR3 sequence (DNA): TGCAGCGTTATGGGACTAGCGGGAGAGGAAGCCAAAAACATTCAGTACTTC.

This clonotype was detected a few times. The chain joins TRBV9 to TRBJ2-1, with D possibly called TRBD1 or TRBD2 (6 bases each). V lost 0 bases and J 12 bases, leaving 10 bases between the germline ends. CDR3 length: 12 amino acids. CDR1 is SGDLS, CDR2 YYNGEE, per germline. CDR3 residues: CASSVEGGGQFF. For the CDR3, the DNA is TGTGCCAGCAGCGTAGAAGGGGGAGGGCAGTTCTTC.

This clonotype was seen more than once but under ten times. This rearrangement joins TRBV7-9 to TRBJ1-6; 7 nucleotides line up with TRBD1. V dropped 3 bases and J dropped 7; count of bases not matched to a gene: 3. CDR1 and CDR2 from the germline V gene are SEHNR and FQNEAQ (reference sequence). The CDR3 is 14 amino acids. CDR3 in amino acids: CASSFGTDNSPLHF. DNA of the CDR3: TGTGCCAGCAGCTTTGGGACAGACAATTCACCCCTCCACTTT.